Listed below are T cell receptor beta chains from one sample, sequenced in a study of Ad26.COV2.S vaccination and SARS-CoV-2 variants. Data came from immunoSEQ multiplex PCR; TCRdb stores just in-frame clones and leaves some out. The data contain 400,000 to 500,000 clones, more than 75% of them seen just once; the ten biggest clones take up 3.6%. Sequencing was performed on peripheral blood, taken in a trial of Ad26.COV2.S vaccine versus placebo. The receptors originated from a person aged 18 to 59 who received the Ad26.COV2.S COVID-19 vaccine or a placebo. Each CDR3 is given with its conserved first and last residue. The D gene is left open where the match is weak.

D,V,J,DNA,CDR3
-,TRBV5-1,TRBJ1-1,TGCGCCAGCAGCGTACAGGGCCAAACAACTGAAGCTTTCTTT,CASSVQGQTTEAFF
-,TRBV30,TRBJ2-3,TGTGCCTGGGAAACAGGTAGCACAGATACGCAGTATTTT,CAWETGSTDTQYF
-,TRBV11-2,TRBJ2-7,TGTGCCAGCAGCTTTTTTGAACACCCCTACGAGCAGTACTTC,CASSFFEHPYEQYF
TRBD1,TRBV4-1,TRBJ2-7,TGCGCCAGCAGCCAAGAGTTAGGACAGGGGGCTTACGAGCAGTACTTC,CASSQELGQGAYEQYF
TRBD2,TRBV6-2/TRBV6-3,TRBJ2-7,TGTGCCAGCAGCTCCTCAGCGGGGGGCCACGAGCAGTACTTC,CASSSSAGGHEQYF
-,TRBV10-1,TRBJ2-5,TGCGCCAGCAGTGAGATGGGAGAGACCCAGTACTTC,CASSEMGETQYF
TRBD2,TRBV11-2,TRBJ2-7,TGTGCCAGCAGCCGCCGGGGGACTAGCCAGTCCTACGAGCAGTACTTC,CASSRRGTSQSYEQYF
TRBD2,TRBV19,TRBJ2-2,TGTGCCAGTAGTTTGGGGGGGACGACCGGGGAGCTGTTTTTT,CASSLGGTTGELFF
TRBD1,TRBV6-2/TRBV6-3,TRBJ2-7,TGTGCCAGCAGTTCGGTCCCGGGACAGGGTTGGGGCTCCTCCTACGAGCAGTACTTC,CASSSVPGQGWGSSYEQYF
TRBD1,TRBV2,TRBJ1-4,TGTGCCAGCAGATACGCCGGGACAGGGAATGAAAAACTGTTTTTT,CASRYAGTGNEKLFF
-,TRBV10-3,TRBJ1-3,TGTGCCATCAGTGAACAGGGTCATACTGGAAACACCATATATTTT,CAISEQGHTGNTIYF